This TCR beta chain comes out of a study of blood T cell repertoires in COVID-19. There are 15 residues in the CDR3. Germline trimming cut 6 bases from V and 5 bases from J; bases unmatched to any gene: 6. Per the germline V gene, CDR1 is SGHDN and CDR2 is FVKESK. The table came from immunoSEQ multiplex PCR; TCRdb's copy has only in-frame clones and leaves some out. The sample holds about 210,000 clones, roughly 86% seen once. Sample: peripheral blood. The chain links TRBV14 to TRBJ1-6, with 8 bases lining up with TRBD1. The sequence came from a woman aged 45-59 years with active or convalescent COVID-19. CDR3 bases: TGTGCCAGCAGGCCGGACAGGGCTAATAATTCACCCCTCCACTTT. Protein sequence: CASRPDRANNSPLHF. Combining the CDR3 with reference TRBV14 and TRBJ1-6 gives the whole variable domain EAGVTQFPSHSVIEKGQTVTLRCDPISGHDNLYWYRRVMGKEIKFLLHFVKESKQDESGMPNNRFLAERTGGTYSTLKVQPAELEDSGVYFCASRPDRANNSPLHFGNGTRLTVT.